The entry below gives a single T cell receptor (beta chain) sequence along with its context. Sequenced by immunoSEQ multiplex PCR; TCRdb stores in-frame clones only, minus some. The sample holds tens of thousands of clones, 91% seen once. The data originate from a study of blood T cell repertoires in COVID-19. The CDR3 spans 17 residues. Per the germline V gene, CDR1 is MGHDK and CDR2 is SYGVNS. Trimming took off 1 base at V and 3 bases at J, with 15 bases between the two ends. This TCR came from a human donor in a cohort sampled during active COVID-19. The rearrangement uses TRBV25-1 and TRBJ2-2; weak D call: TRBD2 (5 bases). Specimen: peripheral blood. This CDR3 is CASSELVQRRYTGELFF. The DNA of the CDR3 is TGTGCCAGCAGTGAATTGGTCCAGCGGCGGTACACCGGGGAGCTGTTTTTT.